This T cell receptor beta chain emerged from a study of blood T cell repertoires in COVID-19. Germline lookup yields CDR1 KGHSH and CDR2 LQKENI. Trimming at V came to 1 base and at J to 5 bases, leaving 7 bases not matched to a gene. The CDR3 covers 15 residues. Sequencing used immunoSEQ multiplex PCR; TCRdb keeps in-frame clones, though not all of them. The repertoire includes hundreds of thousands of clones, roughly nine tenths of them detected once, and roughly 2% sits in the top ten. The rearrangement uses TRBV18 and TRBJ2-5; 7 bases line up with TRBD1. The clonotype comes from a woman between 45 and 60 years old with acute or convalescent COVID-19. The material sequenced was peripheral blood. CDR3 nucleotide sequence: TGTGCCAGCTCACCACTTGACAGGGCCGGCGAGACCCAGTACTTC. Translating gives CASSPLDRAGETQYF.